The 14 T cell receptor beta chains given below trace back to one sample, sequenced in a study of molecular identifiers for immune sequencing clone quantification. TCRdb re-called the PCR reads through MiXCR, storing one row per CDR3 protein. The table includes some 580,000 distinct CDR3 sequences, 25% detected once. Sequencing was performed on naive CD8+ T cells from blood, with Jurkat cell RNA spiked in. The subset: FACS-sorted CD8+CD4-CCR7+CD45RA+ naive T cells. All receptors derive from a human donor in good health. Some libraries in this study had Jurkat cell RNA spiked in.

In regard to this clonotype: One end of the junction varies from germline; a read error may be responsible. The rearrangement joins TRBV12-3 or TRBV12-4 to TRBJ1-4; D is possibly TRBD1 (5 bases). The CDR3 is made up of 12 amino acids. CDR3 bases: TGTGGCAGCAGTGATCAGGGCGAAAAACTGTTTTTT. Encoded protein: CGSSDQGEKLFF.

The sample holds a few counts of this clonotype. The chain links TRBV20-1 to TRBJ2-4; D perhaps matches TRBD2 (5 bases). CDR3 length: 16 amino acids. V was pared by 1 base and J by 1 base, with 14 bases between. CDR1 is DFQATT, CDR2 SNEGSKA, per germline (reference sequence). Here the CDR3 reads CSARGLTGEAKNIQYF. In DNA form, the CDR3 reads TGCAGTGCTAGAGGCCTTACTGGGGAGGCCAAAAACATTCAGTACTTC.

V and J are TRBV12-3 or TRBV12-4 and TRBJ1-6, with TRBD1 matching over 7 bases. V shed 6 bases and J 8 bases; nucleotides not matched to a gene: 7. The CDR3 is made up of 14 amino acids. The DNA for the CDR3 is TGTGCCAGCAGGAAATCAGGGGGATATTCACCCCTCCACTTT. Translation gives CASRKSGGYSPLHF.

About this clonotype: A single base separates this from a much larger clone, so it may be a read error. The V call is TRBV15, the J call TRBJ2-1, with D perhaps matching TRBD2 (5 bases). This CDR3 has 16 residues. Germline-derived CDR1 and CDR2 are LNHNV and YYDKDF (reference sequence). Written as DNA, the CDR3 is TGTGCCACCAGTCTTTTTGGGGTCGGAGGATACAATGAGCAGGTCTTC. Protein sequence: CATSLFGVGGYNEQVF. Based on the CDR3 plus reference TRBV15 and TRBJ2-1, the full variable domain is DAMVIQNPRYQVTQFGKPVTLSCSQTLNHNVMYWYQQKSSQAPKLLFHYYDKDFNNEADTPDNFQSRRPNTSFCFLDIRSPGLGDTAMYLCATSLFGVGGYNEQVFGPGTRLTVL.

This clonotype was observed once. A much more abundant neighbour one base away suggests this may be a read error. V and J are TRBV13 and TRBJ1-6; unclear D gene. The CDR3 has 12 residues. Germline V gene lookup returns CDR1 PRHDT and CDR2 FYEKMQ (reference sequence). CDR3 amino acids: CAGSRWSSPLHF. CDR3 nucleotides: TGTGCCGGCAGTCGATGGTCTTCACCCCTCCACTTT.

This clonotype has a handful of counts. This chain links TRBV27 with TRBJ2-3; 8 bases are shared with TRBD1. CDR1 and CDR2 (germline): MNHEY, SMNVEV (reference sequence). The junction had 6 bases not matched to a gene; V was cut back by 6 bases and J by 1 base. The CDR3 spans 15 residues. CDR3 nucleotide sequence: TGTGCCAGCAGACCGATGACAGGGGGCACAGATACGCAGTATTTT. The encoded protein is CASRPMTGGTDTQYF.

To note about this clonotype: One end of the junction fails to match germline, which may point to a read error. This chain connects TRBV12-5 to TRBJ1-3; D may be TRBD1 (6 bases). The germline CDR1 and CDR2 sequences are LGHNT and FRNRAP. This CDR3 spans 15 amino acids. The CDR3 sequence: CASVFGRGPGDTIYF. In DNA, the CDR3 is TGTGCTAGTGTTTTTGGCAGGGGTCCTGGAGACACCATATATTTT.

This clonotype was seen more than once but under ten times. The chain combines TRBV7-2 with TRBJ2-3; tentatively, D is TRBD2 (5 bases). The CDR3 spans 12 residues. The germline V gene has CDR1 SGHTA and CDR2 FQGNSA. Trimming took off 5 bases at V and 7 bases at J, with 10 bases between the two ends. The CDR3 coding sequence is TGTGCCAGCAGCCCGACCGGGAATACGCAGTATTTT. Translated, it gives CASSPTGNTQYF. Using reference TRBV7-2 and TRBJ2-3 for the parts outside the CDR3, the full variable domain is GAGVSQSPSNKVTEKGKDVELRCDPISGHTALYWYRQSLGQGLEFLIYFQGNSAPDKSGLPSDRFSAERTGGSVSTLTIQRTQQEDSAVYLCASSPTGNTQYFGPGTRLTVL.

Points on this clonotype: One end of the junction varies from germline; a read error may be responsible. The chain has TRBV14 and TRBJ2-3; unclear D gene. This CDR3 has 16 residues. Germline V lookup: CDR1 SGHDN, CDR2 FVKESK. CDR3 sequence reads: CASSQDYGIITNTQYF. In nucleotides, the CDR3 is TGTGCCAGCAGCCAAGACTACGGAATAATCACAAATACGCAGTATTTT.

This clonotype appeared a few times. The genes are TRBV19 and TRBJ1-5; no reliable D call. Germline-derived CDR1 and CDR2 are LNHDA and SQIVND (reference sequence). The CDR3 has 13 residues. Trimming shortened V by 8 bases and J by 7 bases, and 15 bases separated the two germline ends. Written as DNA, the CDR3 is TGTGCCAGTCGAGGCGGGTCATTACAGCCCCAGCATTTT. Protein sequence: CASRGGSLQPQHF. The complete variable domain, with remaining parts taken from reference TRBV19 and TRBJ1-5, reads DGGITQSPKYLFRKEGQNVTLSCEQNLNHDAMYWYRQDPGQGLRLIYYSQIVNDFQKGDIAEGYSVSREKKESFPLTVTSAQKNPTAFYLCASRGGSLQPQHFGDGTRLSIL.

This clonotype was detected only a few times. This sequence joins TRBV28 and TRBJ1-4, with a possible D match to TRBD1 (6 bases). The germline V gene encodes CDR1 MDHEN and CDR2 SYDVKM. This CDR3 is 13 amino acids long. V lost 11 bases and J 13 bases, leaving 23 bases between the germline ends. The CDR3 bases are TGTGCCTCAACACACAAGGGGGACAAAGGACTGTTTTTT. Translating gives CASTHKGDKGLFF.

To note about this clonotype: An end of the junction differs from the germline gene, which may be a read error. The V gene is TRBV6-6, the J gene TRBJ1-1; D not certain. Germline values: CDR1 MNHNY, CDR2 SVGAGI (reference sequence). The CDR3 has 16 amino acids. The CDR3 coding sequence is TGTGCCAGCACCCCCCGTGAGGGCCCGTCCCCCCCTGACGCTTTCTTT. Translating it yields CASTPREGPSPPDAFF.

This clonotype was seen repeatedly, ten times or more. The rearrangement links TRBV30 to TRBJ2-7, with 7 bases fitting TRBD1. This CDR3 is 14 amino acids long. Germline CDR1 and CDR2: GTSNPN and SVGIG (reference sequence). Trimming removed 1 base from V and 0 bases from J; junction bases left unmatched: 3. The CDR3, as DNA: TGTGCCTGGAGTGCGACAGGGACCTCCTACGAGCAGTACTTC. Translated: CAWSATGTSYEQYF.

The chain couples TRBV19 to TRBJ2-7; 7 bases map to TRBD2. The CDR3 is made up of 15 amino acids. CDR1 LNHDA and CDR2 SQIVND come from the germline V gene (reference sequence). J gave up 4 bases and V 3 bases, and 9 bases lay outside the gene matches. CDR3 DNA: TGTGCCAGTAGTATTATGAGCGGGGACGGGTACGAGCAGTACTTC. Translated: CASSIMSGDGYEQYF.